This section outlines one T cell receptor (beta chain) sequence together with its context. Its target is not known. The CDR3 totals 16 residues. Germline V gives CDR1 MNHEY, CDR2 SMNVEV (reference sequence). Between the trimmed V and J ends, which lost 6 bases and 0 bases, there was a span of 12 bases. This entry comes from a study of cytomegalovirus exposure and HLA in healthy donors. In the PCR, 60 Vbeta and 13 Jbeta primers were used. In the original processing: It was a later analysis that counted about 80 million unique TCR beta chains, of which around 11 million were shared. Measured with immunoSEQ multiplex PCR; TCRdb has only the in-frame clones, and not every one. V, J and clone size were drawn from that table, and D and trimming were deduced from the DNA. This sample yields 200,000 to 250,000 clones, of which 70% to 80% are seen a single time; roughly 3% belongs to the top ten. Study findings and constraints: It has been reported that TCR beta sequences accurately predicted the HLA-A and HLA-B alleles of most subjects. After further analysis at a later stage, around 17,000 TCR beta sequences were associated with HLA alleles at 0.05 false discovery rate.

V is TRBV27 and J is TRBJ1-6; D might be TRBD1 (6 bases). The TCR sequence derives from a young woman in good health and CMV-seronegative. Sequences were obtained from PBMCs. CDR3: CASRVTGSSYNSPLHF. The CDR3 DNA follows: TGTGCCAGCAGAGTAACAGGGAGCTCCTATAATTCACCCCTCCACTTT.